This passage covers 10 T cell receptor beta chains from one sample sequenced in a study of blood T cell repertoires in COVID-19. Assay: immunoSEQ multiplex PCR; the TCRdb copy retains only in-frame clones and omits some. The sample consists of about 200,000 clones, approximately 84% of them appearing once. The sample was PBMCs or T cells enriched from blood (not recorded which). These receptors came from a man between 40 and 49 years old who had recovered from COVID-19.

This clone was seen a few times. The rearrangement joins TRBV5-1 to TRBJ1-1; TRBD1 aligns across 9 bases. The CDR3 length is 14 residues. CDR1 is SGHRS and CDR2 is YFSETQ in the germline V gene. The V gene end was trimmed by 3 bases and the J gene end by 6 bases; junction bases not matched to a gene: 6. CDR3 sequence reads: CASSSGQGYAEAFF. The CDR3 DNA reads TGCGCCAGCAGCTCCGGACAGGGGTACGCTGAAGCTTTCTTT.

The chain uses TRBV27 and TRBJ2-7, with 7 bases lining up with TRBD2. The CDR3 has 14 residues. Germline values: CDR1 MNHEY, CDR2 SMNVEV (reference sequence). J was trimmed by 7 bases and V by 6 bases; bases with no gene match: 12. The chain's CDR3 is CASRPLQRDGEQYF. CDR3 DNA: TGTGCCAGCAGGCCTCTCCAGCGGGATGGAGAGCAGTACTTC.

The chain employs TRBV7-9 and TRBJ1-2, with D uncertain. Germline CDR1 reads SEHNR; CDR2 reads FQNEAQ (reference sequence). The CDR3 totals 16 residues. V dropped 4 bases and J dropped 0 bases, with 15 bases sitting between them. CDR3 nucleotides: TGTGCCAGCAGCTCCGGCGGGGTCCTTGCTAACTATGGCTACACCTTC. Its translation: CASSSGGVLANYGYTF.

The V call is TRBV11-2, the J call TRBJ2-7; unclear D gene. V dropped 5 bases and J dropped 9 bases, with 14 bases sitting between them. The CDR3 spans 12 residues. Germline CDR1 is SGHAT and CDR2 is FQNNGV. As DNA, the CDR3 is TGTGCCAGCAGCGAGAATTTAGCACGGCAGTACTTC. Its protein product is CASSENLARQYF.

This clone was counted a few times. CDR3 in amino acids: CATSDDRTGGNTIYF. DNA of the CDR3: TGTGCCACCAGTGATGACCGGACAGGGGGTAACACCATATATTTT. The chain combines TRBV24-1 with TRBJ1-3; 10 bases line up with TRBD1. V gave up 3 bases and J gave up 7 bases; unmatched junction bases: 5. The CDR3 runs to 15 residues. Germline CDR1 is KGHDR and CDR2 is SFDVKD.

CDR3 nucleotide sequence: TGTGCCAGCAGCGTTGGCATCTCGAACACCGGGGAGCTGTTTTTT. Protein product: CASSVGISNTGELFF. J is TRBJ2-2 and V is TRBV9; D not resolved. This CDR3 spans 15 amino acids. V was shortened by 2 bases and J by 0 bases, with 8 bases between the two germline ends. CDR1 and CDR2 from the germline V gene are SGDLS and YYNGEE.

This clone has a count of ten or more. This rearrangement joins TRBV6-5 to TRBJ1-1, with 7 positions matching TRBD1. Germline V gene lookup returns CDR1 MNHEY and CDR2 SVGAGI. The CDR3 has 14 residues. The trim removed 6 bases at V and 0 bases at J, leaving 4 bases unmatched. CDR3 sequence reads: CASRRGQMNTEAFF. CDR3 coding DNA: TGTGCCAGCAGACGGGGACAGATGAACACTGAAGCTTTCTTT.

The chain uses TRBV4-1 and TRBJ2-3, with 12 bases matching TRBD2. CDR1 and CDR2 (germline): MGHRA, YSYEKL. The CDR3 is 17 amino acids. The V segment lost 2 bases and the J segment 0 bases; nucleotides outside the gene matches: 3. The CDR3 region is CASSQRTSGTSTDTQYF. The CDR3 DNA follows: TGCGCCAGCAGCCAAAGGACTAGCGGGACTAGCACAGATACGCAGTATTTT.

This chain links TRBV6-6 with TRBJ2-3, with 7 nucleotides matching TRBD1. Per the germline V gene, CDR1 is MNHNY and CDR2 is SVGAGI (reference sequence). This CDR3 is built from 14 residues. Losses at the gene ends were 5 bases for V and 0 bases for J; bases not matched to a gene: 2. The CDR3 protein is CASSPGGSTDTQYF. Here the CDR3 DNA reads TGTGCCAGCAGTCCAGGGGGTAGCACAGATACGCAGTATTTT.

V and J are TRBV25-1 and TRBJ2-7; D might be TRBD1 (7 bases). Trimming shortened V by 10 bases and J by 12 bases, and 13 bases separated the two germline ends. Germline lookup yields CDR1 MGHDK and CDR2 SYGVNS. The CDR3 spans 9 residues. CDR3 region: CATGQEGYF. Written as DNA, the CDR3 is TGTGCCACTGGACAGGAGGGGTACTTC.